This T cell receptor (beta chain) was recorded in a study of cytomegalovirus exposure and HLA in healthy donors. Study summary: As released early, the data held some 80 million unique TCRs from HLA-typed donors.

Notes on the study in general: TCR association rates varied by HLA locus in a later analysis, with DRB1 highest and HLA-C lowest. For cytomegalovirus status, the classifier reportedly gave diagnoses with high specificity and sensitivity.

In regard to this clone: What it recognizes is unknown.

With 60 Vbeta and 13 Jbeta primers, the PCR was carried out. The method was immunoSEQ multiplex PCR; TCRdb's version includes in-frame clones alone and lacks a portion of them. Altogether some 150,000 clones are present, 70% to 85% being singletons, with the ten largest covering roughly 2%. Germline V lookup: CDR1 SNHLY, CDR2 FYNNEI. The CDR3 extends over 14 amino acids. Germline trimming cut 2 bases from V and 6 bases from J; bases unmatched to any gene: 4. The TCR sequence derives from a man aged 35 to 55 in good health and CMV-seronegative. The sample consisted of PBMCs. The chain has TRBV2 and TRBJ2-7, with 10 bases that match TRBD2. The CDR3 spells CASSELAGVSEQYF. Here the CDR3 DNA reads TGTGCCAGCAGTGAACTAGCGGGAGTTTCCGAGCAGTACTTC.